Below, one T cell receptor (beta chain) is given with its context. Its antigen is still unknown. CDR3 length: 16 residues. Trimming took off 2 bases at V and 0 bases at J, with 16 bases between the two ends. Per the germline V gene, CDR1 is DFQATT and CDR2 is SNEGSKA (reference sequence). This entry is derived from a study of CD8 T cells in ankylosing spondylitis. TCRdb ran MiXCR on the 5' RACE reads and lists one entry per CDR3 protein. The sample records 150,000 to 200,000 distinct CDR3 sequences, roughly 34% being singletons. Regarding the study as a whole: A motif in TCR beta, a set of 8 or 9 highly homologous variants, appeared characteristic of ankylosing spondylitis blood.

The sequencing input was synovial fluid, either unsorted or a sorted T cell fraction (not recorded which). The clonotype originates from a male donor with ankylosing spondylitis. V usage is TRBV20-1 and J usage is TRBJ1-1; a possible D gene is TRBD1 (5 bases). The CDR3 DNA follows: TGCAGTGCTAGAAAGCAGGGCCAGTCGATGAACACTGAAGCTTTCTTT. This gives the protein CSARKQGQSMNTEAFF.